These 10 T cell receptor beta chains were sequenced from one sample in a study of blood T cells in healthy people across ages. A second PCR of 7 to 11 cycles used a sample-barcoded 5' primer and a J-beta primer mix. TCRdb re-analysed the 5' RACE reads in MiXCR, keeping a single row per CDR3 protein. The sample lists approximately 900,000 distinct CDR3 sequences, around 48% seen once, with roughly an eighth in the top ten. The sample taken for sequencing was blood. The source is a man aged 25-40 years in good health.

The rearrangement links TRBV30 to TRBJ1-5; 9 bases map to TRBD1. The ends lost 3 bases at V and 4 bases at J; junction bases unmatched: 4. The CDR3 runs 14 residues. CDR1 GTSNPN and CDR2 SVGIG come from the germline V gene (reference sequence). Here the CDR3 DNA reads TGTGCCTGGAGCGGAGGACAGGGGAATCAGCCCCAGCATTTT. Amino acid sequence: CAWSGGQGNQPQHF.

This clonotype showed up just a few times. The chain couples TRBV10-3 to TRBJ1-1; 7 nucleotides agree with TRBD1. This CDR3 spans 13 amino acids. J gave up 1 base and V 10 bases, and 6 bases lay outside the gene matches. Germline CDR1 and CDR2: ENHRY and SYGVKD. The chain's CDR3 is CATQQGTNTEAFF. As DNA, the CDR3 is TGTGCCACCCAACAGGGGACGAACACTGAAGCTTTCTTT.

This chain joins TRBV10-3 and TRBJ2-5, with a possible D match to TRBD2 (6 bases). V dropped 10 bases and J dropped 11 bases, with 17 bases sitting between them. This CDR3 is 11 amino acids long. CDR1 and CDR2 (germline): ENHRY, SYGVKD. The CDR3 spells CATEVSGEQYF. The CDR3, as DNA: TGTGCCACCGAGGTCTCGGGGGAGCAGTACTTC.

This clonotype was detected only a few times. The rearrangement links TRBV20-1 to TRBJ1-2; a weak D match, TRBD1 (6 bases). Trimming pared 3 bases from V and 4 bases from J, leaving 24 bases between. Germline loops: CDR1 DFQATT, CDR2 SNEGSKA (reference sequence). CDR3 length: 17 amino acids. Written as DNA, the CDR3 is TGCAGTGCTAGGGATTCCACCGCTACGACAGGAGGCTATGGCTACACCTTC. This sequence encodes CSARDSTATTGGYGYTF.

This clonotype was seen only a few times. This chain uses TRBV6-1 with TRBJ2-3, with 8 bases aligning to TRBD2. The CDR3 runs to 16 residues. With V trimmed by 4 bases and J by 5 bases, 11 bases remained unmatched. The germline gives CDR1 MNHNS, CDR2 SASEGT. The DNA of the CDR3 is TGTGCCAGCAGTGTTCCCCGGGGGGGAACACTAGATACGCAGTATTTT. Translation gives CASSVPRGGTLDTQYF.

V gene TRBV18 combines with J gene TRBJ2-3; perhaps TRBD1 as D (5 bases). This CDR3 is built from 14 residues. The germline V gene encodes CDR1 KGHSH and CDR2 LQKENI. V was trimmed by 5 bases and J by 7 bases, leaving 16 bases between them. This chain's CDR3 is CASSETSQGYTQYF. The CDR3, as DNA: TGTGCCAGCTCAGAAACCTCGCAGGGATATACGCAGTATTTT.

This chain links TRBV20-1 with TRBJ2-7; tentatively, D is TRBD1 or TRBD2 (5 bases each). The CDR3 loop spans 11 amino acids. Trimming shortened V by 5 bases and J by 9 bases, and 14 bases separated the two germline ends. CDR1 is DFQATT, CDR2 SNEGSKA, per germline (reference sequence). CDR3 in amino acids: CSAQRGTVQYF. The CDR3 nucleotides read TGCAGTGCTCAGAGAGGGACGGTGCAGTACTTC.

The sample holds a few counts of this clonotype. V usage is TRBV11-2 and J usage is TRBJ2-7; D not resolved. The CDR3 is 14 residues long. The germline V and J ends were trimmed by 4 bases and 3 bases, with 13 bases remaining between them. Germline V gives CDR1 SGHAT, CDR2 FQNNGV. In DNA form, the CDR3 reads TGTGCCAGCAGCTCGGCTTTGGCCCACTACGAGCAGTACTTC. Residues: CASSSALAHYEQYF.

This rearrangement joins TRBV28 to TRBJ2-3; D may be TRBD1 (6 bases). CDR3 size: 13 residues. Trimming pared 6 bases from V and 6 bases from J, leaving 13 bases between. CDR1 is MDHEN and CDR2 is SYDVKM in the germline V gene. CDR3: CASRTGMGDTQYF. The CDR3, as DNA: TGTGCCAGCAGAACAGGGATGGGGGATACGCAGTATTTT.

The chain carries TRBV7-9 and TRBJ2-3; no clear D gene. CDR1 is SEHNR, CDR2 FQNEAQ, per germline (reference sequence). The CDR3 contains 14 residues. V was pared by 3 bases and J by 0 bases, with 7 bases between. CDR3 coding DNA: TGTGCCAGCAGCTTTGACGATAGCACAGATACGCAGTATTTT. Amino acid sequence: CASSFDDSTDTQYF.